The subject of this entry is one TCR beta chain. Its antigen is as yet unknown. These data originate in a study of CD8+ T cells in alopecia areata. Study-level information: Dosing spanned 6 to 18 months on tofacitinib, then 6 months off drug. Study results and caveats: Scalp clonality and expanded CD8+ clones among the top 100 were significantly decreased by tofacitinib. While patients received tofacitinib, many expanded lesional clones remained present in scalp and blood.

RNA, once extracted, was reverse transcribed into cDNA for use as the sequencing template. The protocol was immunoSEQ multiplex PCR, while the TCRdb copy is restricted to in-frame clones and leaves out a portion. The sample shows about 110,000 clones, 84% of them seen only once. CDR1 SGHVS and CDR2 FNYEAQ come from the germline V gene. The CDR3 sequence is 14 residues long. V gave up 3 bases and J gave up 7 bases, with 15 bases separating them. Treatment defined: oral pan-JAK inhibitor, 5-10 mg twice daily. The TCR comes from a human donor with alopecia areata. The input for sequencing was CD8+ T cells sorted from blood, taken at week 24, from a patient treated with tofacitinib. The chain is built from TRBV7-6 and TRBJ2-5; possibly TRBD2 for D (6 bases). CDR3 sequence: CASSFLSSGGTQYF. The CDR3 region has the DNA TGTGCCAGCAGCTTTTTGTCATCCGGGGGGACCCAGTACTTC.